The present T cell receptor beta chain was sequenced within a study of blood T cell repertoires in COVID-19. In the study overall: Some COVID-19 samples were acute and others convalescent; all came from the United States, Italy and Spain.

The germline V gene encodes CDR1 SGHAT and CDR2 FQDESV (reference sequence). Trimming pared 2 bases from V and 0 bases from J, leaving 8 bases between. The CDR3 runs to 15 residues. Measured with immunoSEQ multiplex PCR; TCRdb has only the in-frame clones, and not every one. The sample consists of tens of thousands of clones, 65% to 90% of them appearing once. This clone is a singleton in its sample. This sequence joins TRBV11-1 and TRBJ2-1; D is uncertain. The sequencing sample was made of peripheral blood. The TCR sequence derives from a human donor in a cohort sampled during active COVID-19. CDR3 nucleotide sequence: TGTGCCAGCAGCTTAATATTCGGCTCCTACAATGAGCAGTTCTTC. Encoded protein: CASSLIFGSYNEQFF.